Presented here are 22 T cell receptor beta chains from one specimen sequenced in a study of cytomegalovirus exposure and HLA in healthy donors. The PCR employed 60 Vbeta primers together with 13 Jbeta primers. Generated by immunoSEQ multiplex PCR, the TCRdb table keeps only in-frame clones and is missing some. Here the sample spans around 63,000 clones, around three quarters being singletons. The source material was PBMCs. These receptors were obtained from a man aged 55 to 70 in good health and CMV-seropositive.

This rearrangement joins TRBV15 to TRBJ1-1; D call uncertain. Per the germline V gene, CDR1 is LNHNV and CDR2 is YYDKDF (reference sequence). The CDR3 is made up of 13 amino acids. The germline V and J ends were trimmed by 2 bases and 0 bases, with 4 bases remaining between them. This CDR3 reads CATSRQVNTEAFF. The CDR3 DNA is TGTGCCACCAGCAGACAGGTGAACACTGAAGCTTTCTTT.

This chain joins TRBV6-5 and TRBJ2-7; 8 bases map to TRBD1. The CDR3 runs 14 residues. V shed 2 bases, J shed 3 bases, and the junction held 3 bases outside the gene matches. CDR1 is MNHEY and CDR2 is SVGAGI in the germline V gene. The CDR3 sequence: CASSYDDRGYEQYF. The DNA for the CDR3 is TGTGCCAGCAGTTACGATGACAGGGGCTACGAGCAGTACTTC.

J is TRBJ2-6 and V is TRBV7-9, with D perhaps TRBD2 (5 bases). V gave up 11 bases and J gave up 2 bases, with 10 bases separating them. CDR1 and CDR2 from the germline V gene are SEHNR and FQNEAQ (reference sequence). This CDR3 comprises 13 residues. CDR3 in amino acids: CASYSAGANVLTF. The CDR3 DNA reads as TGTGCCTCTTATAGCGCTGGGGCCAACGTCCTGACTTTC. The full variable domain, in which reference TRBV7-9 and TRBJ2-6 provide the parts outside the CDR3, is DTGVSQNPRHKITKRGQNVTFRCDPISEHNRLYWYRQTLGQGPEFLTYFQNEAQLEKSRLLSDRFSAERPKGSFSTLEIQRTEQGDSAMYLCASYSAGANVLTFGAGSRLTVL.

CDR3 sequence reads: CASSLAEGVLNTEAFF. In DNA form, the CDR3 reads TGTGCCAGCAGCTTAGCCGAGGGGGTACTGAACACTGAAGCTTTCTTT. The chain has TRBV7-6 and TRBJ1-1; possible D gene TRBD1, 6 bases. In germline, CDR1 is SGHVS, CDR2 FNYEAQ. The CDR3 loop spans 16 amino acids. Trimming took off 0 bases at V and 0 bases at J, with 11 bases between the two ends.

A few counts support this clone. The V and J genes are TRBV2 and TRBJ1-4, with 10 bases fitting TRBD1. This CDR3 has 17 amino acids. The V and J ends lost 8 bases and 1 base, in that order; junction bases with no gene match: 10. Germline V lookup: CDR1 SNHLY, CDR2 FYNNEI. The CDR3 coding sequence is TGTGCCAGCCGGGACAGGGGAGGTTTTGGAACTAATGAAAAACTGTTTTTT. This sequence encodes CASRDRGGFGTNEKLFF.

The chain is built from TRBV5-5 and TRBJ1-1; 9 bases match TRBD1. The germline V gene has CDR1 SGHKS and CDR2 YYEKEE (reference sequence). V lost 4 bases to trimming and J lost 10 bases; unmatched junction nucleotides: 14. The CDR3 totals 15 residues. This CDR3 is CASSPSPGQGNLAFF. CDR3 sequence (DNA): TGTGCCAGCAGCCCTAGCCCGGGACAGGGAAATCTAGCTTTCTTT.

The V gene is TRBV7-2, the J gene TRBJ2-3; 10 nucleotides match TRBD2. The CDR3 is 15 amino acids. The junction had 6 bases not matched to a gene; V was cut back by 5 bases and J by 4 bases. CDR1 and CDR2 (germline): SGHTA, FQGNSA. As DNA, the CDR3 is TGTGCCAGCAGCCGTAGCGGGGGGTGGGCAGATACGCAGTATTTT. It translates to CASSRSGGWADTQYF.

The genes are TRBV29-1 and TRBJ2-7, with 7 bases identical to TRBD2. Per germline, CDR1 SQVTM and CDR2 ANQGSEA. CDR3 size: 14 residues. V shed 1 base and J 4 bases; nucleotides not matched to a gene: 7. CDR3 bases: TGCAGCGTTGAAGGGGAGGGACCATATTACGAGCAGTACTTC. It yields the protein CSVEGEGPYYEQYF.

This clone occurred a few times. The chain is built from TRBV4-1 and TRBJ2-7; the match to TRBD2 covers 15 bases. Germline assignment: CDR1 MGHRA and CDR2 YSYEKL. CDR3 length: 15 residues. With 5 bases clipped from V and 2 bases from J, the junction kept 1 base outside the gene matches. CDR3 region: CASSGLAGGPYEQYF. The CDR3 DNA reads TGCGCCAGCAGCGGACTAGCGGGAGGGCCCTACGAGCAGTACTTC.

The chain is built from TRBV6-6 and TRBJ2-3, with 14 bases that match TRBD2. Germline V lookup: CDR1 MNHNY, CDR2 SVGAGI (reference sequence). V shed 5 bases and J 4 bases; nucleotides not matched to a gene: 5. The CDR3 is 16 residues long. CDR3 sequence (DNA): TGTGCCAGCAGTCCCCGACTAGCGGGAGGGTCAGATACGCAGTATTTT. Its translation: CASSPRLAGGSDTQYF.

The gene calls are TRBV9 and TRBJ2-3; no definite D call. Between the trimmed V and J ends, which lost 0 bases and 2 bases, there was a span of 10 bases. Germline CDR1 reads SGDLS; CDR2 reads YYNGEE. This CDR3 spans 15 amino acids. The chain's CDR3 is CASSVEHLNTDTQYF. The DNA of the CDR3 is TGTGCCAGCAGCGTAGAACACCTGAACACAGATACGCAGTATTTT.

The chain combines TRBV27 with TRBJ2-5, with D possibly being TRBD1 (5 bases). Near its end, the DNA agrees better with TRBJ2-7, so the J call may be wrong. The CDR3 loop spans 16 amino acids. CDR1 MNHEY and CDR2 SMNVEV come from the germline V gene (reference sequence). CDR3: CASSPNPIRGENEQYF. The CDR3 DNA follows: TGTGCCAGCAGTCCGAACCCGATTAGGGGTGAAAACGAGCAGTACTTC.

V and J are TRBV9 and TRBJ1-1; D is unclear. Trimming took 1 base from V and 3 from J, leaving 7 bases between them. The V gene's germline CDR1 is SGDLS and CDR2 YYNGEE. The CDR3 consists of 13 residues. The CDR3, as DNA: TGTGCCAGCAGCGTAAGACTGGACACTGAAGCTTTCTTT. Translation: CASSVRLDTEAFF.

The chain recombines TRBV27 with TRBJ1-5, with D unclear. V shed 1 base and J shed 3 bases, with 10 bases lying between them. There are 15 residues in the CDR3. In germline, CDR1 is MNHEY, CDR2 SMNVEV (reference sequence). CDR3 region: CASSLWMGNNQPQHF. The CDR3 DNA follows: TGTGCCAGCAGTTTATGGATGGGCAACAATCAGCCCCAGCATTTT.

The chain has TRBV20-1 and TRBJ2-5; no clear D gene. The J call may be incorrect, as the DNA end agrees better with TRBJ2-7. Looked up from germline, CDR1 is DFQATT and CDR2 is SNEGSKA (reference sequence). The CDR3 runs to 11 residues. CDR3 region: CSPHRLYEQYF. The CDR3 DNA reads TGCAGTCCTCACCGACTCTACGAGCAGTACTTC.

As concerns this clone: At one end, the junction sequence differs from germline, possibly due to a read error. This chain uses TRBV7-9 with TRBJ2-7; tentatively, D is TRBD1 (6 bases). The CDR3 has 12 residues. CDR1 and CDR2 (germline): SEHNR, FQNEAQ (reference sequence). This chain's CDR3 is CSSSLEGDEQYF. For the CDR3, the DNA is TGTTCCAGCAGCTTAGAGGGGGACGAGCAGTACTTC.

V usage is TRBV27 and J usage is TRBJ2-7, with a weak D call TRBD1 (6 bases). This CDR3 has 16 amino acids. CDR1 MNHEY and CDR2 SMNVEV come from the germline V gene (reference sequence). The V gene lost 3 bases and the J gene lost 4 bases, with 19 bases spanning the gap. The CDR3 bases are TGTGCCAGCAGTTTCTCTCTACAGGGCAGCCTTTACGAGCAGTACTTC. It translates to CASSFSLQGSLYEQYF.

This clone was seen more than once but under ten times. V and J are TRBV7-6 and TRBJ2-6; TRBD1 matches 7 bases. Germline CDR1 and CDR2: SGHVS and FNYEAQ. V lost 5 bases and J lost 3; bases outside the gene matches: 7. CDR3 length equals 16 residues. CDR3 sequence reads: CASSPQGVYGANVLTF. As DNA, the CDR3 is TGTGCCAGCAGCCCGCAGGGGGTGTATGGGGCCAACGTCCTGACTTTC.

The V gene is TRBV19, the J gene TRBJ2-2; 12 nucleotides align to TRBD2. The CDR3 loop spans 16 amino acids. The trim removed 5 bases at V and 3 bases at J, leaving 4 bases unmatched. Per germline, CDR1 LNHDA and CDR2 SQIVND (reference sequence). In nucleotides, the CDR3 is TGTGCCAGTAGTTTTAGACTAGCGGGAGACACCGGGGAGCTGTTTTTT. Translating it yields CASSFRLAGDTGELFF. The full variable domain, in which reference TRBV19 and TRBJ2-2 provide the parts outside the CDR3, is DGGITQSPKYLFRKEGQNVTLSCEQNLNHDAMYWYRQDPGQGLRLIYYSQIVNDFQKGDIAEGYSVSREKKESFPLTVTSAQKNPTAFYLCASSFRLAGDTGELFFGEGSRLTVL.

This rearrangement joins TRBV29-1 to TRBJ2-2; 11 bases are a match to TRBD2. J was trimmed by 4 bases and V by 7 bases; bases with no gene match: 5. The CDR3 sequence is 14 residues long. Germline V gene data show CDR1 as SQVTM and CDR2 as ANQGSEA. The CDR3 DNA is TGCAGCGCACTAGCGGGAGCGGGCACCGGGGAGCTGTTTTTT. Translated: CSALAGAGTGELFF.

This rearrangement joins TRBV11-2 to TRBJ2-5, with a tentative D call TRBD2 (7 bases). Judging by the DNA end, TRBJ2-7 fits better; the J call may be wrong. This CDR3 has 15 residues. Germline CDR1 SGHAT, CDR2 FQNNGV. DNA for the CDR3: TGTGCCAGCAGCTTAGATCCAGGGGCGGGGGACGAGCAGTACTTC. Translation gives CASSLDPGAGDEQYF.

This clone was counted only a few times. This chain links TRBV19 with TRBJ1-5; D gene ambiguous. The CDR3 consists of 13 residues. The germline CDR1 and CDR2 sequences are LNHDA and SQIVND (reference sequence). V was shortened by 5 bases and J by 7 bases, with 12 bases between the two germline ends. The CDR3 reads CASSQQPRQPQHF. In DNA form, the CDR3 reads TGTGCCAGTAGTCAACAGCCTCGGCAGCCCCAGCATTTT. Using reference TRBV19 and TRBJ1-5 for the parts outside the CDR3, the full variable domain is DGGITQSPKYLFRKEGQNVTLSCEQNLNHDAMYWYRQDPGQGLRLIYYSQIVNDFQKGDIAEGYSVSREKKESFPLTVTSAQKNPTAFYLCASSQQPRQPQHFGDGTRLSIL.